Below, 10 T cell receptor beta chains from the same sample are listed, as sequenced in a study of CD8+CD57+ T cells in acquired aplastic anemia. The template for TCR beta VDJ and CDR3 sequence profiling was genomic DNA. TCRdb analysed the reads with MiXCR anew, one entry per CDR3 protein. The sample lists 200,000 to 250,000 distinct CDR3 sequences; 30% to 40% were seen once. The sequencing sample was made of sorted CD4+, CD8+, or CD8+CD57+ T cells (not recorded which) from PBMCs. Source of these receptors: a human donor in good health, serving as a control.

This clonotype appeared many times. The V gene is TRBV10-3, the J gene TRBJ2-1; 10 nucleotides align to TRBD1. The CDR3 spans 15 residues. The V segment lost 9 bases and the J segment 6 bases; nucleotides outside the gene matches: 11. The germline gives CDR1 ENHRY, CDR2 SYGVKD. The CDR3: CAINKGTGALNEQFF. The CDR3 coding sequence is TGTGCCATTAACAAGGGGACAGGGGCCCTCAATGAGCAGTTCTTC.

The CDR3 is CATRDGTLRGYTF. The CDR3 DNA sequence: TGTGCCACCAGGGACGGGACGCTCAGGGGGTACACCTTC. The V gene is TRBV24-1, the J gene TRBJ1-2, with 7 nucleotides matching TRBD1. The V segment lost 7 bases and the J segment 11 bases; nucleotides outside the gene matches: 12. The germline V gene encodes CDR1 KGHDR and CDR2 SFDVKD. The CDR3 has 13 amino acids.

This clonotype was seen ten or more times. The rearrangement links TRBV7-8 to TRBJ2-5; D gene unclear. Germline values: CDR1 SGHVS, CDR2 FQNEAQ. This CDR3 has 14 residues. V lost 6 bases to trimming and J lost 6 bases, with 17 bases between them. The DNA of the CDR3 is TGTGCCAGCAGTCCCGGAGTGGGAACTCAGACCCAGTACTTC. Translation: CASSPGVGTQTQYF.

The CDR3 DNA reads TGTGCCAGTACCATCGACGGGGCCGATGGCTACACCTTC. It translates to CASTIDGADGYTF. The chain links TRBV19 to TRBJ1-2, with D possibly matching TRBD1 (5 bases). Germline assignment: CDR1 LNHDA and CDR2 SQIVND (reference sequence). The CDR3 covers 13 residues. V was clipped by 7 bases and J by 6 bases, with 15 bases between them.

The J gene is TRBJ1-2, the V gene TRBV7-9; no clear D. Germline CDR1 reads SEHNR; CDR2 reads FQNEAQ (reference sequence). This CDR3 is built from 13 residues. Trimming removed 5 bases from V and 4 bases from J, with 11 bases in between. The CDR3 nucleotides read TGTGCCAGCAGCACCTTGGATGGCTATGGCTACACCTTC. This codes for CASSTLDGYGYTF.

This clonotype has ten or more counts. The V and J genes are TRBV2 and TRBJ1-1; maybe TRBD1 (6 bases). The CDR3 is 15 residues long. Per germline, CDR1 SNHLY and CDR2 FYNNEI. V gave up 5 bases and J gave up 4 bases, with 17 bases separating them. The CDR3 sequence: CASSTQGSGGTEAFF. CDR3 bases: TGTGCCAGCAGTACCCAGGGGTCGGGTGGCACTGAAGCTTTCTTT.

This clonotype was recorded a few times. The chain links TRBV9 to TRBJ1-2, with D maybe TRBD1 (6 bases). Germline CDR1 and CDR2: SGDLS and YYNGEE. V was cut by 3 bases and J by 8 bases, with 32 bases left in between. The CDR3 has 19 residues. Written as DNA, the CDR3 is TGTGCCAGCAGCGCCAGCAGCGTAGCCGGAGTTCGGGGGCCCGGGGGCTACACCTTC. Translation gives CASSASSVAGVRGPGGYTF. The entire variable domain, with the rest obtained from reference TRBV9 and TRBJ1-2, is as follows: DSGVTQTPKHLITATGQRVTLRCSPRSGDLSVYWYQQSLDQGLQFLIQYYNGEERAKGNILERFSAQQFPDLHSELNLSSLELGDSALYFCASSASSVAGVRGPGGYTFGSGTRLTVV.

V gene TRBV11-1 combines with J gene TRBJ1-1; D gene ambiguous. Germline loops: CDR1 SGHAT, CDR2 FQDESV (reference sequence). Trimming shortened V by 11 bases and J by 0 bases, and 22 bases separated the two germline ends. This CDR3 has 16 residues. The CDR3 DNA reads as TGTGCCCGCCGCTTATTACTAGGGTTTATGAACACTGAAGCTTTCTTT. Translating gives CARRLLLGFMNTEAFF.

This clonotype was counted at least ten times. The chain uses TRBV20-1 and TRBJ1-6, with 7 positions matching TRBD1. The CDR3 totals 15 residues. Germline trimming cut 3 bases from V and 14 bases from J; bases unmatched to any gene: 16. The V gene's germline CDR1 is DFQATT and CDR2 SNEGSKA (reference sequence). Here the CDR3 DNA reads TGCAGTGCTAGGACGTTCGGGACAGTTGGCGAATCCCTCCACTTT. It translates to CSARTFGTVGESLHF.

Notes on this clonotype: A much larger clone is a single base away; this may be a read error. The chain uses TRBV10-3 and TRBJ2-2; 7 nucleotides agree with TRBD1. CDR1 and CDR2 (germline): ENHRY, SYGVKD. This CDR3 is built from 13 residues. Losses at the gene ends were 3 bases for V and 9 bases for J; bases not matched to a gene: 4. The CDR3 nucleotides are TGTGCCATCAGTGAAACGGGACAGCGGGAGCTGTTTTTT. As protein: CAISETGQRELFF.